Included here is one TCR beta chain sequence, with context. Its antigen remains unidentified. The PCR ran on 60 Vbeta and 13 Jbeta primers. Assay: immunoSEQ multiplex PCR; the TCRdb copy retains only in-frame clones and omits some. Of about 170,000 clones listed, less than 85% are singletons. This record belongs to a study of cytomegalovirus exposure and HLA in healthy donors. Germline V CDR1 and CDR2: SGHVS, FQNEAQ. The length of the CDR3 is 14 residues. J lost 9 bases, V lost 5 bases, and 11 bases had no gene match. Study results and caveats: TRBV6-2, TRBV6-3 and some other V segments were excluded as indistinguishable.

The chain is built from TRBV7-8 and TRBJ2-7, with 9 positions matching TRBD1. This TCR was sampled from a male donor in good health and CMV-seronegative. The sample was PBMCs. The CDR3 region has the DNA TGTGCCAGCAGCCCCAGGACAGGGGCCTTGGGGCAGTACTTC. Its protein product is CASSPRTGALGQYF.